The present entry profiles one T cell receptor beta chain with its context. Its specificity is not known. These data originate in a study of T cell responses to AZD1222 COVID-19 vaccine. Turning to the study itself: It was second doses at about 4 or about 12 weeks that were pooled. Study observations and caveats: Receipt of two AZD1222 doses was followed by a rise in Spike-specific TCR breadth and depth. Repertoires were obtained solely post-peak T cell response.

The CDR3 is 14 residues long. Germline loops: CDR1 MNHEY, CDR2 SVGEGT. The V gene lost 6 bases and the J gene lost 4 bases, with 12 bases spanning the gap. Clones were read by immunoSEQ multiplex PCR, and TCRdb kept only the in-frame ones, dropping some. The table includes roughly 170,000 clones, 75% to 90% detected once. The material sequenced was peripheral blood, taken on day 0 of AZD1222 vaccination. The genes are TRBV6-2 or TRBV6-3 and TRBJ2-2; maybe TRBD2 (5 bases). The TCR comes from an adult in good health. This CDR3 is CASSNSATTGELFF. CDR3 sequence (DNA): TGTGCCAGCAGCAATAGCGCAACCACCGGGGAGCTGTTTTTT.